This T cell receptor (beta chain) is from a study of shared clonotypes between healthy human individuals. Terminally differentiated effector memory CD45RA+ cells were left out of the naive CD8 fraction, which was CD45RO-negative and positively selected for CCR7. The CDR3 totals 13 residues. Trimming removed 6 bases from V and 2 bases from J, with 9 bases in between. The germline V gene encodes CDR1 MNHNY and CDR2 SVGAGI (reference sequence). It was at deep level that the assay was run. Each PCR replicate from the sorted subsets contained about 180 ng DNA, which is about 30,000 T cell genomes. Assay: immunoSEQ multiplex PCR; the TCRdb copy retains only in-frame clones and omits some. In the table there are about 2,200,000 clones, under 95% of which are singletons.

The sequence came from a man aged 18 to 29 in good health. Some clones in this sample may be carry-over from other donors' samples. The rearrangement uses TRBV6-6 and TRBJ2-3, with D unresolved. The sequencing input was naive CD8+ T cells from PBMCs. CDR3 coding DNA: TGTGCCAGCAGGTTTGCGAACACAGATACGCAGTATTTT. It translates to CASRFANTDTQYF.